This T cell receptor (beta chain) was sequenced for a study of T cell responses to AZD1222 COVID-19 vaccine. Overall study results and limits: A reported finding is that nearly half of spike-specific TCRs target unmutated variant regions. Baseline antibody screening turned up just six seropositive AZD1222 recipients.

A remark on this clone: Its target is not known.

The CDR3 totals 10 residues. V dropped 6 bases and J dropped 7 bases, with 6 bases sitting between them. Germline loops: CDR1 MDHEN, CDR2 SYDVKM. TCRdb's table, derived via immunoSEQ multiplex PCR, lists solely in-frame clones and lacks some. In the table there are 95,000 to 150,000 clones, about nine tenths of which are singletons. This rearrangement joins TRBV28 to TRBJ1-1; the D is unclear. This specimen was peripheral blood, taken on day 0 of AZD1222 vaccination. This receptor was obtained from an adult in good health. The CDR3 nucleotides are TGTGCCAGCAGAGACTTTGAAGCTTTCTTT. It translates to CASRDFEAFF.